In this sample, the clone carrying this T cell receptor (beta chain) turned up a few times. Using MiXCR, TCRdb re-called clones from the PCR reads. The data contain about 19,000 clones, approximately 37% of them singletons. Thyroid surgery was preceded by no treatment in any patient. These data are taken from a study of metastatic and nonmetastatic thyroid tumors. Germline CDR1 reads SNHLY; CDR2 reads FYNNEI. CDR3 length: 15 amino acids. Sequencing was carried out using tumor tissue. The origin of this receptor is a female donor with papillary thyroid cancer or a benign thyroid nodule (not recorded which). Some clones in this sample may be carry-over from other donors' samples. V and J are TRBV2 and TRBJ2-3; 10 nucleotides match TRBD1. CDR3 region: CGGKLTGGLTDTQYF. CDR3 bases: TGTGGCGGCAAATTGACAGGGGGCTTGACAGATACGCAGTATTTT.